This T cell receptor beta chain is drawn from a study of T cells after yellow fever vaccination. TCRdb analysed the 5' RACE reads with MiXCR anew, one entry per CDR3 protein. The sample records around 500,000 distinct CDR3 sequences, 21% being singletons. Trimming cost V 11 bases and J 6 bases, with 23 bases left between them. The CDR3 sequence is 15 residues long. Per the germline V gene, CDR1 is MNHEY and CDR2 is SMNVEV (reference sequence). The sequencing here drew on PBMCs, taken roughly 20 days after the first yellow fever vaccination. The TCR sequence derives from a man between 18 and 29 years old who received the YFV17D yellow fever vaccine. This chain joins TRBV27 and TRBJ2-1; no firm D call. The chain's CDR3 is CAAGRAAGLLNEQFF. CDR3 nucleotide sequence: TGTGCCGCTGGACGGGCCGCTGGCCTCCTCAATGAGCAGTTCTTC.